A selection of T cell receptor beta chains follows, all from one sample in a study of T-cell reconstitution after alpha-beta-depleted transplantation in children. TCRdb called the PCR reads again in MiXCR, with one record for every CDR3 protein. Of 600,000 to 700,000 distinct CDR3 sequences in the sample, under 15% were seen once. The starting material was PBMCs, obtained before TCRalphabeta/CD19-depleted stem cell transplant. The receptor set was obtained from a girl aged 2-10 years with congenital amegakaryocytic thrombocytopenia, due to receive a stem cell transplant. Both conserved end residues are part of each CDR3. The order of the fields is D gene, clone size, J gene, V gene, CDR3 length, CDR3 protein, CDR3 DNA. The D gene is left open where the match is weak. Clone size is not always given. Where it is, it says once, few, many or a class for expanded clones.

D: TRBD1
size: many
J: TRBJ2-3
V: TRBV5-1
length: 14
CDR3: CASYRDRVGDTQYF
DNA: TGCGCCAGCTACCGGGACAGGGTTGGAGATACGCAGTATTTT

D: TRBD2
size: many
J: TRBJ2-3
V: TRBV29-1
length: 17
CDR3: CSVVGAVSGRPTDTQYF
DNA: TGCAGCGTTGTCGGTGCGGTCAGCGGGAGACCCACAGATACGCAGTATTTT

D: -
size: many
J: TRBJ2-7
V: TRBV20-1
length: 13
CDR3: CSAKGRRSYEQYF
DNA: TGCAGTGCTAAGGGGCGCCGCTCCTACGAGCAGTACTTC

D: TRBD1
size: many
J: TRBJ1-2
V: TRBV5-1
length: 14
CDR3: CASSSDRVAYGYTF
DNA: TGCGCCAGCAGCTCGGACAGGGTTGCCTATGGCTACACCTTC

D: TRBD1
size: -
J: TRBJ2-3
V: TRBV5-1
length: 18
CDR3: CASSLERARDRGTDTQYF
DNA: TGCGCCAGCAGCTTGGAGAGAGCACGGGACAGGGGCACAGATACGCAGTATTTT

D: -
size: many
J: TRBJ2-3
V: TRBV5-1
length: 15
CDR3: CASSLEQGSTDTQYF
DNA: TGCGCCAGCAGCTTGGAGCAGGGATCCACAGATACGCAGTATTTT

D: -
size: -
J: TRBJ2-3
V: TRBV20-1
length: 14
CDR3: CSAHGNRNTDTQYF
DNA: TGCAGTGCTCACGGTAACAGAAACACAGATACGCAGTATTTT

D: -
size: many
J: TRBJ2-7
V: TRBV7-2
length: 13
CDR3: CASSLYIAYEQYF
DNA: TGTGCCAGCAGCTTATACATAGCCTACGAGCAGTACTTC

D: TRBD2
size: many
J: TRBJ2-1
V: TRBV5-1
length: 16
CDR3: CASSLVRTSGSILPFF
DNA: TGCGCCAGCAGCTTGGTCCGGACTAGCGGGAGTATTCTGCCGTTCTTC

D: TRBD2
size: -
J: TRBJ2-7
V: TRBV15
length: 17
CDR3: CATSRDRASGYFYEQYF
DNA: TGTGCCACCAGCAGAGACCGGGCTAGCGGATATTTCTACGAGCAGTACTTC

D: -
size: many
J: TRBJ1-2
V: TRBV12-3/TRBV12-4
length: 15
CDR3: CASSLGRGGNYGYTF
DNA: TGTGCCAGCAGTTTAGGGCGGGGAGGTAACTATGGCTACACCTTC

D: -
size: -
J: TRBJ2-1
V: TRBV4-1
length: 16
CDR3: CASSLQRSRPYNEQFF
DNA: TGCGCCAGCAGCCTGCAGCGGTCCAGACCCTACAATGAGCAGTTCTTC

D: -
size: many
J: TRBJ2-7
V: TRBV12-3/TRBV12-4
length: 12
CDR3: CASSFPPSEQYF
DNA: TGTGCCAGCAGTTTTCCACCCTCCGAGCAGTACTTC

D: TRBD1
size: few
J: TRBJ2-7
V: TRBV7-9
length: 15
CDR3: CASSQGPGQIYEQYF
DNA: TGTGCCAGCAGCCAGGGACCGGGACAGATCTACGAGCAGTACTTC

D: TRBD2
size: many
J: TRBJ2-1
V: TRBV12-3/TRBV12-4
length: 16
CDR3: CASSSPSSGSNNEQFF
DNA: TGTGCCAGCAGTTCCCCCTCTAGCGGGAGTAATAATGAGCAGTTCTTC

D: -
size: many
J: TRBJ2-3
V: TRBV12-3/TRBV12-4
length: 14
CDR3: CASSSRAVTDTQYF
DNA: TGTGCCAGCAGTTCCCGAGCGGTCACAGATACGCAGTATTTT

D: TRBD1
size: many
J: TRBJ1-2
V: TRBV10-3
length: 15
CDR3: CAISGDRGANYGYTF
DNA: TGTGCCATCAGTGGCGACAGGGGTGCTAACTATGGCTACACCTTC

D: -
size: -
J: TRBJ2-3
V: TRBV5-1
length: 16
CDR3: CASSLATGASSDTQYF
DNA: TGCGCCAGCAGCTTGGCGACGGGAGCGTCCTCAGATACGCAGTATTTT

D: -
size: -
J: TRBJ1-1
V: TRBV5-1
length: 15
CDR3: CASSGNKGAPTEAFF
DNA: TGCGCCAGCAGCGGGAATAAAGGAGCCCCAACTGAAGCTTTCTTT

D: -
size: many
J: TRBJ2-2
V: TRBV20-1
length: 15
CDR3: CSARDWSGGTGELFF
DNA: TGCAGTGCTAGAGATTGGAGCGGTGGCACCGGGGAGCTGTTTTTT

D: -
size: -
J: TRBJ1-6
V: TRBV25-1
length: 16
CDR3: CASSETDMGSRSPLHF
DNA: TGTGCCAGCAGTGAGACCGACATGGGAAGTAGATCACCCCTCCACTTT

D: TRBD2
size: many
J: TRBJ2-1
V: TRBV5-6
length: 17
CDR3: CASSPTTSGSSYNEQFF
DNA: TGTGCCAGCAGCCCCACGACTAGCGGCAGCTCCTACAATGAGCAGTTCTTC

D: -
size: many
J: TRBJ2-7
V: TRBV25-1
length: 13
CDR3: CASSDLASYEQYF
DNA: TGTGCCAGCAGTGATCTCGCTTCCTACGAGCAGTACTTC

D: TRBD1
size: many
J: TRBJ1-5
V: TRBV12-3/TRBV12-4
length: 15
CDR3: CASSFRGGGNQPQHF
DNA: TGTGCCAGCAGTTTCAGGGGGGGCGGCAATCAGCCCCAGCATTTT

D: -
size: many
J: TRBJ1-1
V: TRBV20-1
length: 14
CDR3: CSARLQGLNTEAFF
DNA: TGCAGTGCTAGACTACAGGGTTTGAACACTGAAGCTTTCTTT

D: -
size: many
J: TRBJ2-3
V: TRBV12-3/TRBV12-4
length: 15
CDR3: CASSLRGSAADTQYF
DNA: TGTGCCAGCAGTTTACGGGGGAGCGCGGCAGATACGCAGTATTTT

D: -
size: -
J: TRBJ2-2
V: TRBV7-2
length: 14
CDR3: CASSLNGGAGELFF
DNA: TGTGCCAGCAGCTTAAATGGGGGCGCCGGGGAGCTGTTTTTT

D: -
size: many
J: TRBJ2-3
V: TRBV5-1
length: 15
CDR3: CASRPAGTSTDTQYF
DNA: TGCGCCAGCAGGCCAGCGGGTACTAGCACAGATACGCAGTATTTT

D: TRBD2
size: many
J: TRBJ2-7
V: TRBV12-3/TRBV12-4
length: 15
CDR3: CASSLEREGSYEQYF
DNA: TGTGCCAGCAGTTTGGAGCGGGAGGGTTCCTACGAGCAGTACTTC

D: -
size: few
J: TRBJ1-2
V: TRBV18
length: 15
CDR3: CASSPAQGVGTSYTF
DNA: TGTGCCAGCTCACCGGCCCAAGGGGTAGGCACGAGCTACACCTTC

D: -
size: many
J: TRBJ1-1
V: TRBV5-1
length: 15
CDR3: CASSPLAGADTEAFF
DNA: TGCGCCAGCAGCCCGCTTGCAGGGGCGGACACTGAAGCTTTCTTT

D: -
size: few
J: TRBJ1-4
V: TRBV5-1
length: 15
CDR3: CASSLGGERNEKLFF
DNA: TGCGCCAGCAGCTTGGGTGGGGAGCGGAATGAAAAACTGTTTTTT

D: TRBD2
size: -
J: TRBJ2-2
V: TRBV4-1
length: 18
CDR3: CASSPGRLAGLNTGELFF
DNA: TGCGCCAGCAGCCCGGGGCGGCTAGCGGGGTTGAACACCGGGGAGCTGTTTTTT

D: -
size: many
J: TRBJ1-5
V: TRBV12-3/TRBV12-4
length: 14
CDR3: CASSWRQPNQPQHF
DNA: TGTGCCAGCAGTTGGCGACAGCCAAATCAGCCCCAGCATTTT

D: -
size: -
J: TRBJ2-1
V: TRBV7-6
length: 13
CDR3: CASTKGGYNEQFF
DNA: TGTGCCAGCACCAAAGGGGGATACAATGAGCAGTTCTTC

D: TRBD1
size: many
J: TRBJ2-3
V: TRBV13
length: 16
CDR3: CASGTISGGTTDTQYF
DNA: TGTGCCAGCGGCACGATATCAGGGGGCACAACAGATACGCAGTATTTT

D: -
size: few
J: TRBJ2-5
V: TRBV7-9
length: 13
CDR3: CASSYLGEETQYF
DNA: TGTGCCAGCAGCTACTTGGGGGAAGAGACCCAGTACTTC

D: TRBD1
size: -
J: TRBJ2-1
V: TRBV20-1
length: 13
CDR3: CSAHDRVGNEQFF
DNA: TGCAGTGCTCACGACAGGGTGGGAAATGAGCAGTTCTTC

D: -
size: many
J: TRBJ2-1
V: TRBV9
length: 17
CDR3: CASSHDWNRGRGNEQFF
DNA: TGTGCCAGCAGCCACGACTGGAATCGAGGTCGGGGCAATGAGCAGTTCTTC

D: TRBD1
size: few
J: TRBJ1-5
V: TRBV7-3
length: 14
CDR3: CASISGTGEQPQHF
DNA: TGTGCCAGCATCAGCGGGACAGGGGAACAGCCCCAGCATTTT

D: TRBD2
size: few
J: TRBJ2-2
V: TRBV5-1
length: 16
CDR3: CASSIRAGGNTGELFF
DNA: TGCGCCAGCAGCATCCGAGCGGGAGGGAACACCGGGGAGCTGTTTTTT

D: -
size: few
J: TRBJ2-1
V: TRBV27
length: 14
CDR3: CASSFGGSFYEQFF
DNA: TGTGCCAGCAGTTTTGGTGGGAGTTTCTATGAGCAGTTCTTC

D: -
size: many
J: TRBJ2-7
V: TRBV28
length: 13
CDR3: CASAISGTYEQYF
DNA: TGTGCCAGCGCCATCTCAGGGACCTACGAGCAGTACTTC

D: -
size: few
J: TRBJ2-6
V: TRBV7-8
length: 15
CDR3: CASREFLSGANVLTF
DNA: TGTGCCAGCAGGGAGTTTCTGTCTGGGGCCAACGTCCTGACTTTC

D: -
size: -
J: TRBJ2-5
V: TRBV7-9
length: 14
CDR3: CASSFSQYQETQYF
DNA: TGTGCCAGCAGCTTCTCCCAGTACCAAGAGACCCAGTACTTC

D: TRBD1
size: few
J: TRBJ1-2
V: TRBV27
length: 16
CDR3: CASRMTGYSLSYGYTF
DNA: TGTGCCAGCAGGATGACAGGGTATTCTCTTAGCTATGGCTACACCTTC

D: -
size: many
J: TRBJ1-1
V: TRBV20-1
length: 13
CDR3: CSAILRGGTEAFF
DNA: TGCAGTGCAATACTCCGGGGGGGGACTGAAGCTTTCTTT

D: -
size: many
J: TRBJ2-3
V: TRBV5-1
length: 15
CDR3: CASSVSGRSTDTQYF
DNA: TGCGCCAGCAGCGTTAGCGGAAGGAGCACAGATACGCAGTATTTT